The rows below give T cell receptor beta chains drawn from one sample of a study of T cells in Graves' hyperthyroidism and ophthalmopathy. TCRdb recomputed calls from the multiplex PCR reads with MiXCR, one row per CDR3 protein. The sample has some 440,000 distinct CDR3 sequences, roughly 14% seen once. The sample consisted of blood. These receptors were obtained from a young woman with Graves' hyperthyroidism. Both conserved end residues are part of each CDR3. D genes are given only for firm matches.

v_call	d_call	j_call	cdr3_aa
TRBV9	TRBD2	TRBJ2-1	CASSSGLAGGLIYNEQFF
TRBV11-3	.	TRBJ1-2	CASSPHWTADGYTF
TRBV12-3/TRBV12-4	.	TRBJ2-7	CASSYPSGGDEQYF
TRBV7-9	.	TRBJ2-7	CASSTTQVEQYF
TRBV16	.	TRBJ2-5	CASSQYPGGPHGETQYF
TRBV13	TRBD2	TRBJ2-5	CASSDASGGRETQYF
TRBV12-3/TRBV12-4	TRBD2	TRBJ2-5	CASSPPERENTQYF
TRBV28	.	TRBJ1-5	CASSFMGERQPQHF
TRBV7-9	TRBD1	TRBJ2-7	CASSSLQGVITYEQYF
TRBV20-1	TRBD2	TRBJ2-1	CSARGGLAGVSNEQFF
TRBV6-1	.	TRBJ2-5	CASSQLDRTQETQYF
TRBV7-9	.	TRBJ2-7	CASSLGPQEAGEQYF
TRBV20-1	TRBD1	TRBJ1-2	CSARGTGYGYTF
TRBV20-1	.	TRBJ2-1	CSAGIGASLYNEQFF
TRBV5-1	.	TRBJ1-1	CASSQDLGGVNTEAFF
TRBV20-1	.	TRBJ1-4	CSARTMGSNEKLFF
TRBV10-2	.	TRBJ1-1	CASCRGGVDEAFF
TRBV12-5	.	TRBJ1-4	CASGLSLQTTNEKLFF
TRBV11-2	.	TRBJ2-1	CASSLEHSTYNEQFF
TRBV12-3/TRBV12-4	.	TRBJ1-2	CASSTLRGDHGYTF
TRBV11-3	.	TRBJ2-1	CASSFGQGAGEQSF
TRBV9	.	TRBJ2-3	CASSVGGGGGDTQYF
TRBV19	.	TRBJ1-2	CASSISRYYGYTF
TRBV3-1	.	TRBJ2-1	CASSQGAEQFF
TRBV20-1	TRBD1	TRBJ2-5	CSAGWTGTGVETQYF
TRBV12-3/TRBV12-4	TRBD1	TRBJ1-2	CASGGQPLSGYGYTF
TRBV15	.	TRBJ2-5	CATSRDHRETQYF
TRBV30	.	TRBJ2-7	CAWTSGNSYEQYF
TRBV15	.	TRBJ2-7	CATSRAGFYEQYF
TRBV5-1	.	TRBJ2-1	CASSLAAGDEQFF
TRBV9	.	TRBJ2-3	CASSAGVRGDTQYF
TRBV4-1	.	TRBJ1-2	CASSFQPQGYGYTF
TRBV3-1	TRBD2	TRBJ2-3	CASSQVGLAGGTDTQYF
TRBV10-3	TRBD1	TRBJ1-2	CAITAGTGAPYGYTF
TRBV15	.	TRBJ1-4	CATSPPAGGLGEKLFF
TRBV3-1	TRBD2	TRBJ2-3	CATEPQPGLAGGSTDTQYF
TRBV12-5	.	TRBJ2-3	CASGLGVASQYF
TRBV12-5	.	TRBJ2-6	CASGLYVQVNSGANVLTF
TRBV6-5	.	TRBJ2-7	CASSYRDGLQQYF
TRBV27	.	TRBJ2-4	CASSLGSLGDIQYF
TRBV4-1	TRBD2	TRBJ2-2	CASSASSLSGSGTGELFF
TRBV19	TRBD2	TRBJ2-2	CASRREGPTGELFF
TRBV7-3	.	TRBJ2-3	CAGSLGPSTDTQYF
TRBV6-5	.	TRBJ2-7	CASSYSYDRSSYEQYF
TRBV2	.	TRBJ2-3	CAYGGTDTQYF
TRBV20-1	TRBD1	TRBJ2-6	CSAVGQGVPLSEANVLTF
TRBV11-2	.	TRBJ1-1	CASRYGGGGTEAFF
TRBV20-1	TRBD2	TRBJ2-5	CSASRGTSSPETQYF
TRBV10-3	.	TRBJ2-2	CAISQNTGELFF
TRBV28	.	TRBJ2-7	CASSLRGAIRGEQYF
TRBV3-1	.	TRBJ2-7	CASSRQTAEQYF
TRBV7-8	.	TRBJ1-5	CASSPAAPSNQPQHF
TRBV10-3	TRBD2	TRBJ2-7	CAIRIAGGPYEQYF
TRBV19	.	TRBJ2-7	CASGLARTYEQYF
TRBV10-3	.	TRBJ1-3	CAIGGGTSGNTIYF
TRBV20-1	TRBD2	TRBJ2-5	CSARGILAGGQETQYF
TRBV5-4	TRBD1	TRBJ1-1	CASSAGTGDNEAFF
TRBV7-6	.	TRBJ2-1	CASRHREGNEQFF
TRBV27	TRBD2	TRBJ2-5	CASSQTSGDLETQYF